The T cell receptor beta chain under discussion was sequenced for a study of long-term antiretroviral therapy in people with HIV. Study observations and caveats: Records did not include ART adherence, viral resistance or therapy changes. In samples taken after ART, diversity increased but remained below transplant donor control levels. The ART regimens used between the mid-2000s and the late 2010s may be less effective than current ones. Repertoires from HIV showed CDR3 length ranges narrower than those of controls.

Germline loops: CDR1 SGHRS, CDR2 YFSETQ. The CDR3 contains 12 residues. The germline V and J ends were trimmed by 1 base and 9 bases, with 8 bases remaining between them. In the case of this clone: Its antigen is unknown.

Version v3.0 of the immunoSEQ assay ran at survey level. TCRdb's copy holds only in-frame clones and misses some; the assay was immunoSEQ multiplex PCR. The table lists tens of thousands of clones, about 88% of them singletons, with roughly 4.8% in the top ten. Sequencing was performed on unsorted PBMCs, taken roughly 2.6 years after starting antiretroviral therapy. This TCR came from a man in his forties or fifties with HIV. V and J are TRBV5-1 and TRBJ2-1; D gene ambiguous. CDR3 loop: CASSLSESEQFF. Here the CDR3 DNA reads TGCGCCAGCAGCTTGTCCGAGAGTGAGCAGTTCTTC.